This entry lists 14 T cell receptor beta chains sequenced from one sample in a study of T cells in pancreatic ductal adenocarcinoma. No neoadjuvant therapy was given to the selected pancreatic ductal adenocarcinoma patients before their surgery. Measured with immunoSEQ multiplex PCR; TCRdb has only the in-frame clones, and not every one. The sample lists approximately 97,000 clones, over 90% occurring once. The material sequenced was PBMCs. All receptors derive from a human donor with pancreatic ductal adenocarcinoma.

The rearrangement uses TRBV4-3 and TRBJ2-2; D unclear. The CDR3 contains 15 residues. Germline V gene data show CDR1 as LGHNA and CDR2 as YSLEER. Deletions cut 1 base from V and 1 base from J, with 7 bases between. The CDR3 here is CASSQVYRNTGELFF. CDR3 in DNA: TGCGCCAGCAGCCAAGTATACAGGAACACCGGGGAGCTGTTTTTT.

The V call is TRBV7-2, the J call TRBJ2-7, with D tentatively TRBD2 (6 bases). Germline assignment: CDR1 SGHTA and CDR2 FQGNSA. The CDR3 length is 15 residues. V dropped 1 base and J dropped 0 bases, with 10 bases sitting between them. The CDR3 loop is CASSLEAGYSYEQYF. CDR3 bases: TGTGCCAGCAGCTTAGAGGCGGGGTACTCCTACGAGCAGTACTTC. The entire variable domain, with the rest obtained from reference TRBV7-2 and TRBJ2-7, is as follows: GAGVSQSPSNKVTEKGKDVELRCDPISGHTALYWYRQSLGQGLEFLIYFQGNSAPDKSGLPSDRFSAERTGGSVSTLTIQRTQQEDSAVYLCASSLEAGYSYEQYFGPGTRLTVT.

This clone was recorded once. This chain joins TRBV5-1 and TRBJ2-2, with D perhaps TRBD1 (5 bases). Germline CDR1 is SGHRS and CDR2 is YFSETQ. This CDR3 region has 15 residues. Trimming removed 0 bases from V and 6 bases from J, with 12 bases in between. The CDR3 region is CASSLDHRQPGELFF. CDR3 DNA sequence: TGCGCCAGCAGCTTGGATCATCGACAGCCCGGGGAGCTGTTTTTT.

To note about this clone: The same CDR3 also results from other DNA sequences found in this sample. This rearrangement joins TRBV6-5 to TRBJ2-3; 7 bases map to TRBD2. The length of the CDR3 is 15 residues. Germline assignment: CDR1 MNHEY and CDR2 SVGAGI. The ends lost 2 bases at V and 0 bases at J; junction bases unmatched: 2. As DNA, the CDR3 is TGTGCCAGCAGTTACAGGGGAGGGAGCACAGATACGCAGTATTTT. Protein: CASSYRGGSTDTQYF.

J is TRBJ2-2 and V is TRBV7-8; TRBD2 agrees at 12 bases. Germline loops: CDR1 SGHVS, CDR2 FQNEAQ. The CDR3 covers 15 residues. The J segment lost 6 bases and the V segment lost 5 bases, leaving 4 bases of the junction unmatched. The CDR3 sequence is CASSKRLAGAGELFF. In nucleotides, the CDR3 is TGTGCCAGCAGCAAACGACTAGCGGGAGCCGGGGAGCTGTTTTTT.

This chain links TRBV6-6 with TRBJ2-7; 10 bases map to TRBD2. The CDR3 loop spans 16 amino acids. Trimming removed 4 bases from V and 3 bases from J; junction bases left unmatched: 9. Germline-derived CDR1 and CDR2 are MNHNY and SVGAGI (reference sequence). In DNA form, the CDR3 reads TGTGCCAGCAGTTCCCTTAGCGGGAGGCATTACTACGAGCAGTACTTC. This codes for CASSSLSGRHYYEQYF.

The count of this clone is one. The J gene is TRBJ2-3, the V gene TRBV5-1; D is unclear. This CDR3 region has 12 residues. Between the trimmed V and J ends, which lost 4 bases and 3 bases, there was a span of 6 bases. Looked up from germline, CDR1 is SGHRS and CDR2 is YFSETQ. Written as DNA, the CDR3 is TGCGCCAGCAGCAAACAAACAGATACGCAGTATTTT. It is translated as CASSKQTDTQYF.

This clone was detected only once. J is TRBJ2-3 and V is TRBV9, with D possibly TRBD2 on 6 matching bases. CDR1 is SGDLS, CDR2 YYNGEE, per germline. Trimming took 2 bases from V and 2 from J, leaving 9 bases between them. The CDR3 loop spans 14 amino acids. The DNA for the CDR3 is TGTGCCAGCAGCGTTGGAGGGGACACAGATACGCAGTATTTT. Translation: CASSVGGDTDTQYF.

The rearrangement links TRBV5-1 to TRBJ2-2; the match to TRBD1 covers 8 bases. CDR1 is SGHRS and CDR2 is YFSETQ in the germline V gene. Trimming took 1 base from V and 6 from J; bases not matched to a gene: 5. The length of the CDR3 is 15 residues. The CDR3 DNA reads as TGCGCCAGCAGCTTGTCGACAGGGGACGCCGGGGAGCTGTTTTTT. Its protein is CASSLSTGDAGELFF.

The rearrangement uses TRBV23-1 and TRBJ1-5; 8 nucleotides match TRBD1. TRBV23-1 is assigned to the ORF class and has an uncertain function. The junction had 16 bases not matched to a gene; V was cut back by 6 bases and J by 9 bases. The CDR3 has 16 residues. For the CDR3, the DNA is TGCGCCAGCAGACCCTGGACAGGGTGGTCGATAGGGCCCCAGCATTTT. It encodes CASRPWTGWSIGPQHF.

J is TRBJ2-7 and V is TRBV4-3, with a weak D call TRBD1 (6 bases). There are 15 residues in the CDR3. Germline-derived CDR1 and CDR2 are LGHNA and YSLEER. V gave up 1 base and J gave up 1 base, with 11 bases separating them. The CDR3 bases are TGCGCCAGCAGCCAAGGTATCCAGGGGTCCTACGAGCAGTACTTC. It yields the protein CASSQGIQGSYEQYF.

The genes are TRBV27 and TRBJ1-2; no clear D gene. This CDR3 region has 13 residues. Per germline, CDR1 MNHEY and CDR2 SMNVEV (reference sequence). Deletions cut 5 bases from V and 4 bases from J, with 11 bases between. The DNA for the CDR3 is TGTGCCAGCAGTCCCCGAGAGGGCTATGGCTACACCTTC. Translating it yields CASSPREGYGYTF.

The CDR3 region is CASKGVTGELFF. For the CDR3, the DNA is TGTGCCAGCAAAGGGGTTACCGGGGAGCTGTTTTTT. The chain carries TRBV28 and TRBJ2-2; D perhaps matches TRBD1 (5 bases). CDR3 length equals 12 residues. From germline, CDR1 is MDHEN and CDR2 SYDVKM. The ends were cut back, 7 bases at V and 5 bases at J, with 8 bases in the middle.

The V gene is TRBV7-2, the J gene TRBJ2-7; TRBD2 might be the D (6 bases). The V and J ends lost 6 bases and 6 bases respectively, with 18 bases between them. The CDR3 is 14 amino acids. Per germline, CDR1 SGHTA and CDR2 FQGNSA. CDR3 protein: CASRPWTGVGEQYF. The CDR3 coding sequence is TGTGCCAGCAGGCCCTGGACGGGAGTCGGCGAGCAGTACTTC.